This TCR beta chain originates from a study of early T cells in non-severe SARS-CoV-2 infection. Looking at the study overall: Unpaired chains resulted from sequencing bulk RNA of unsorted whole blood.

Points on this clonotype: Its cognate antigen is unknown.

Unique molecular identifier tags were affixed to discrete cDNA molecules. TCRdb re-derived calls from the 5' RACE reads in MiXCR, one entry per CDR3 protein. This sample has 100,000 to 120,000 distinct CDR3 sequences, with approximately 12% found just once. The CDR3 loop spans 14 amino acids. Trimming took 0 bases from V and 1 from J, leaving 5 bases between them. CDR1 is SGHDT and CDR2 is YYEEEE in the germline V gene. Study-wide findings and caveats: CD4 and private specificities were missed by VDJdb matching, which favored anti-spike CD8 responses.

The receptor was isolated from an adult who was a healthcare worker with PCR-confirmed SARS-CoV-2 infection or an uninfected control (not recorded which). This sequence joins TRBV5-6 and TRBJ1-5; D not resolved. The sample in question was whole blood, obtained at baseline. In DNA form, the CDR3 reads TGTGCCAGCAGCTTGGCGGGGAGCAATCAGCCCCAGCATTTT. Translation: CASSLAGSNQPQHF.